This TCR beta chain was obtained from a study of identical twins. Through template switching, a universal primer site was introduced, and the cDNA contained unique molecular identifiers. TCRdb reprocessed the 5' RACE reads with MiXCR, giving one entry per CDR3 protein. Seen here are about 250,000 distinct CDR3 sequences, over 11% observed once, and the top ten hold 8.8%. The CDR3 has 12 residues. Germline lookup yields CDR1 DFQATT and CDR2 SNEGSKA (reference sequence). The V end lost 3 bases, the J end lost 2 bases, and 7 bases lay between the germline ends. The sequence was obtained from a woman aged 18-29 years in good health. This rearrangement joins TRBV20-1 to TRBJ1-2; D ambiguous. The sample consisted of memory (CD45RO+) T cells sorted from blood. The CDR3 DNA is TGCAGTGCTAGGGACTGGAACTATGGCTACACCTTC. Its translation is CSARDWNYGYTF.